The 5 T cell receptor beta chains presented below share a single source sample, sequenced in a study of PD-1 blockade in classical Hodgkin lymphoma. The patients all showed relapse after autologous stem cell transplantation, while their brentuximab vedotin exposure varied. Profiled with immunoSEQ multiplex PCR; TCRdb holds only in-frame clones, not every one. The sample lists about 14,000 clones; about 82% were seen once. The source material was peripheral blood mononuclear cells (PBMCs), sampled at baseline. The receptors stem from a human donor with classical Hodgkin lymphoma.

The chain employs TRBV18 and TRBJ2-1; D might be TRBD1 (6 bases). Germline V gene lookup returns CDR1 KGHSH and CDR2 LQKENI. The CDR3 consists of 18 residues. Trimming cost V 3 bases and J 3 bases, with 21 bases left between them. The CDR3 DNA reads TGTGCCAGCTCACCCTCCGAATTCACCGGGACATACTACAATGAGCAGTTCTTC. Its translation is CASSPSEFTGTYYNEQFF.

This rearrangement joins TRBV15 to TRBJ2-3, with TRBD1 as a possible D gene (5 bases). V lost 5 bases and J 5 bases, leaving 11 bases between the germline ends. Germline CDR1 and CDR2: LNHNV and YYDKDF (reference sequence). This CDR3 comprises 13 residues. Here the CDR3 reads CATSFLQEDTQYF. The CDR3 coding sequence is TGTGCCACCAGCTTCCTACAGGAAGATACGCAGTATTTT.

The count of this clone is one. J is TRBJ2-1 and V is TRBV27; TRBD1 matches 9 bases. V dropped 7 bases and J dropped 6; count of bases not matched to a gene: 7. From germline, CDR1 is MNHEY and CDR2 SMNVEV (reference sequence). This CDR3 spans 14 amino acids. CDR3 protein: CASNKGQGFNEQFF. In DNA form, the CDR3 reads TGTGCCAGCAATAAGGGACAGGGCTTCAATGAGCAGTTCTTC.

V usage is TRBV5-6 and J usage is TRBJ2-7; D could derive from TRBD1 or TRBD2 (6 bases each). Between the trimmed V and J ends, which lost 2 bases and 0 bases, there was a span of 9 bases. CDR1 SGHDT and CDR2 YYEEEE come from the germline V gene. The CDR3 is 14 residues long. CDR3 DNA: TGTGCCAGCAGCTTAGGGGGGCCCTCCTACGAGCAGTACTTC. As protein: CASSLGGPSYEQYF.

The rearrangement joins TRBV4-1 to TRBJ2-1, with TRBD1 identical over 8 bases. Germline lookup yields CDR1 MGHRA and CDR2 YSYEKL. There are 15 residues in the CDR3. V dropped 4 bases and J dropped 7; count of bases not matched to a gene: 9. The CDR3 sequence: CASSLIGDRSNEQFF. The CDR3 bases are TGCGCCAGCAGCCTAATCGGGGACAGGAGTAATGAGCAGTTCTTC.